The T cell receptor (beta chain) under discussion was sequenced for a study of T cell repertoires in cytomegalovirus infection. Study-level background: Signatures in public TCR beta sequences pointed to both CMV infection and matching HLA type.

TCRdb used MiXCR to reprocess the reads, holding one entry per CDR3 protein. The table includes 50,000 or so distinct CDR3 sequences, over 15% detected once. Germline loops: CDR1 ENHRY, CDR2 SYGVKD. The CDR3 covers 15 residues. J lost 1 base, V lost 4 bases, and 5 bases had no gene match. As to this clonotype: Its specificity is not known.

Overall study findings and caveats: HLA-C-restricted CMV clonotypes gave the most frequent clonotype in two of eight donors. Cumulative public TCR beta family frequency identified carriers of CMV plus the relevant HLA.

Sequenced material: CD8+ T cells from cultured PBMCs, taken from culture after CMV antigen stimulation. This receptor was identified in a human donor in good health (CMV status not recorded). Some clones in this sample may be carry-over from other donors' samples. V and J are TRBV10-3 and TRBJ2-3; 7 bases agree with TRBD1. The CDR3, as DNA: TGTGCCATCAGTGCTGCCGGGACAGGCACAGATACGCAGTATTTT. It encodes CAISAAGTGTDTQYF.